These 3 T cell receptor beta chains were all obtained from the same sample, sequenced in a study of T cell responses to AZD1222 COVID-19 vaccine. Produced via immunoSEQ multiplex PCR; TCRdb's table is partial and in-frame only. The data contain 150,000 to 160,000 clones, 75% to 90% of them singletons. Source: peripheral blood, taken 28 days after the second AZD1222 dose. The receptors here all came from an adult who received the AZD1222 COVID-19 vaccine.

V usage is TRBV28 and J usage is TRBJ2-5; D might be TRBD1 or TRBD2, each matching 6 bases. V was pared by 1 base and J by 2 bases, with 11 bases between. Germline assignment: CDR1 MDHEN and CDR2 SYDVKM. This CDR3 is built from 15 residues. CDR3 nucleotides: TGTGCCAGCAGTTTATTCGGGGGACATCAAGAGACCCAGTACTTC. As protein: CASSLFGGHQETQYF.

The rearrangement uses TRBV7-2 and TRBJ2-2; D may be TRBD2 (6 bases). Trimming shortened V by 4 bases and J by 7 bases, and 13 bases separated the two germline ends. The CDR3 is 14 amino acids. Per germline, CDR1 SGHTA and CDR2 FQGNSA. Here the CDR3 reads CASSYTGSYGELFF. The CDR3 DNA is TGTGCCAGCAGCTACACCGGGAGTTACGGGGAGCTGTTTTTT.

The CDR3 nucleotides read TGCAGTGCTAGTTGGCAGGGAATGGTCGAGCAGTACTTC. It translates to CSASWQGMVEQYF. This rearrangement joins TRBV20-1 to TRBJ2-7, with D possibly being TRBD1 (5 bases). Germline V gene sequence: CDR1 DFQATT, CDR2 SNEGSKA (reference sequence). The CDR3 totals 13 residues. Between the trimmed V and J ends, which lost 3 bases and 6 bases, there was a span of 15 bases.